These 14 T cell receptor beta chains were all obtained from the same sample, sequenced in a study of T cells in Graves' hyperthyroidism and ophthalmopathy (dated by TCRdb to the late 2010s). To prepare the library, multiplex PCR was applied. These reads were obtained on an Illumina HiSeq 2000. The TCR beta CDR3 regions were amplified from RNA transcripts. The first round of RT-PCR for the TCR CDR3 was performed with the HTBI primer set and the Qiagen OneStep RT-PCR kit. The public sequencing data were trimmed at Q25 with fastp and processed into clonotypes with MiXCR by TCRdb, which kept only in-frame beta chains. Each CDR3 protein gets just one entry, which takes the most common genes and DNA from the rows behind it. The sample table contains almost 600,000 distinct CDR3 sequences; only one count was recorded for around 45% of them. Jointly, the top ten make up around 8% of the sample. The sequenced sample consisted of peripheral blood or thyroid tissue (not recorded which). These receptors originate from a woman younger than 35 with Graves' hyperthyroidism.

This clonotype was observed many times. V is TRBV7-2 and J is TRBJ2-7; D is unresolved. With 1 base removed from V and 0 bases from J, the gap between germline ends came to 7 bases. This CDR3 is 14 amino acids long. The germline V gene encodes CDR1 SGHTA and CDR2 FQGNSA. The CDR3 sequence is CASSLELSSYEQYF. The CDR3 DNA sequence: TGTGCCAGCAGCTTAGAACTTTCCTCCTACGAGCAGTACTTC.

This clonotype was observed at least ten times. V and J are TRBV29-1 and TRBJ2-7; D is perhaps TRBD2 (6 bases). Trimming cost V 6 bases and J 2 bases, with 14 bases left between them. CDR1 and CDR2 from the germline V gene are SQVTM and ANQGSEA. CDR3 length: 13 amino acids. The CDR3 DNA sequence: TGCAGCGTCGGGAGAGACAGTCCCTACGAGCAGTACTTC. Protein sequence: CSVGRDSPYEQYF.

This chain connects TRBV10-3 to TRBJ2-7, with unresolved D. V was clipped by 6 bases and J by 0 bases, with 12 bases between them. Germline lookup yields CDR1 ENHRY and CDR2 SYGVKD. The CDR3 covers 14 residues. CDR3 protein: CAIRINLDSYEQYF. CDR3 bases: TGTGCCATCAGGATAAACTTGGACTCCTACGAGCAGTACTTC.

The gene calls are TRBV20-1 and TRBJ1-4; 8 bases line up with TRBD1. The CDR3 covers 13 residues. In germline, CDR1 is DFQATT, CDR2 SNEGSKA (reference sequence). J was trimmed by 3 bases and V by 5 bases; bases with no gene match: 2. The CDR3 reads CSAWTGSNEKLFF. In nucleotides, the CDR3 is TGCAGTGCTTGGACAGGGTCTAATGAAAAACTGTTTTTT.

This clonotype was observed many times. The V gene is TRBV20-1, the J gene TRBJ2-7, with 9 positions matching TRBD2. Losses at the gene ends were 6 bases for V and 0 bases for J; bases not matched to a gene: 6. The CDR3 has 14 residues. Germline loops: CDR1 DFQATT, CDR2 SNEGSKA (reference sequence). CDR3: CSAIGTSHSYEQYF. CDR3 nucleotides: TGCAGTGCCATCGGGACTAGCCACTCCTACGAGCAGTACTTC.

In its sample, this clonotype was seen many times. The rearrangement joins TRBV19 to TRBJ1-2; possible D gene TRBD1, 6 bases. V lost 3 bases to trimming and J lost 8 bases, with 19 bases between them. Germline V gene data show CDR1 as LNHDA and CDR2 as SQIVND (reference sequence). CDR3 length equals 15 residues. CDR3 DNA: TGTGCCAGTAGTATTGGTACAGGGACCCACGGGGGCTACACCTTC. Protein sequence: CASSIGTGTHGGYTF.

Ten or more counts support this clonotype. The chain uses TRBV9 and TRBJ1-1, with 7 bases matching TRBD1. Germline trimming cut 7 bases from V and 1 base from J; bases unmatched to any gene: 7. CDR3 size: 14 residues. Germline CDR1 reads SGDLS; CDR2 reads YYNGEE. For the CDR3, the DNA is TGTGCCAGCTCAGGGGGAGGGCCGAACACTGAAGCTTTCTTT. As protein: CASSGGGPNTEAFF.

The V call is TRBV20-1, the J call TRBJ1-2; the D gene is possibly TRBD1 (6 bases). CDR1 is DFQATT and CDR2 is SNEGSKA in the germline V gene (reference sequence). Trimming shortened V by 6 bases and J by 3 bases, and 17 bases separated the two germline ends. This CDR3 region has 14 residues. The CDR3: CSAPPRGGDYGYTF. The CDR3 DNA sequence: TGCAGTGCCCCTCCTAGGGGGGGGGACTATGGCTACACCTTC.

This clonotype came up many times. This rearrangement joins TRBV3-1 to TRBJ2-7; the match to TRBD2 covers 13 bases. The CDR3 sequence is 16 residues long. In germline, CDR1 is LGHDT, CDR2 YNNKEL (reference sequence). V shed 5 bases, J shed 2 bases, and the junction held 6 bases outside the gene matches. CDR3 sequence (DNA): TGTGCCAGCAGCTCCCGGACTAGCGGGAGAGCCTACGAGCAGTACTTC. Translating it yields CASSSRTSGRAYEQYF.

This clonotype was counted only a few times. The chain couples TRBV11-2 to TRBJ1-1; no firm D call. The CDR3 loop spans 17 amino acids. The V end lost 5 bases, the J end lost 0 bases, and 19 bases lay between the germline ends. Germline V gene data show CDR1 as SGHAT and CDR2 as FQNNGV. Here the CDR3 reads CASSQEPGRLMNTEAFF. For the CDR3, the DNA is TGTGCCAGCAGCCAAGAGCCAGGTCGCCTCATGAACACTGAAGCTTTCTTT.

The chain links TRBV12-3 or TRBV12-4 to TRBJ1-2; D is possibly TRBD1 (6 bases). The CDR3 runs 17 residues. V dropped 6 bases and J dropped 4 bases, with 24 bases sitting between them. This CDR3 reads CASSREPSGTFSYGYTF. For the CDR3, the DNA is TGTGCCAGCAGCCGGGAGCCATCCGGGACATTTTCCTATGGCTACACCTTC.

The CDR3 DNA follows: TGCAGTGCCAGGAACAGAGACTACCTAACCCCAGAGACCCAGTACTTC. It is translated as CSARNRDYLTPETQYF. The rearrangement joins TRBV20-1 to TRBJ2-5; tentatively, D is TRBD2 (5 bases). Looked up from germline, CDR1 is DFQATT and CDR2 is SNEGSKA (reference sequence). Trimming left V 6 bases short and J 4 bases short, with 24 bases between. The CDR3 extends over 16 amino acids.

This clonotype was detected only once. The chain couples TRBV11-2 to TRBJ1-3, with D possibly TRBD1 on 5 matching bases. From germline, CDR1 is SGHAT and CDR2 FQNNGV. The germline V and J ends were trimmed by 3 bases and 7 bases, with 16 bases remaining between them. The CDR3 runs 15 residues. The CDR3 spells CASSFLGGRDNTIYF. CDR3 DNA: TGTGCCAGCAGCTTCCTAGGAGGACGGGACAACACCATATATTTT. Filled out from reference TRBV11-2 and TRBJ1-3, the complete variable domain reads EAGVAQSPRYKIIEKRQSVAFWCNPISGHATLYWYQQILGQGPKLLIQFQNNGVVDDSQLPKDRFSAERLKGVDSTLKIQPAKLEDSAVYLCASSFLGGRDNTIYFGEGSWLTVV.

The rearrangement links TRBV7-9 to TRBJ2-2; D possibly corresponds to TRBD2 (6 bases). This CDR3 has 21 amino acids. Germline-derived CDR1 and CDR2 are SEHNR and FQNEAQ (reference sequence). Trimming took off 1 base at V and 1 base at J, with 25 bases between the two ends. CDR3 protein: CASSLDPPKVREIENTGELFF. The CDR3 DNA follows: TGTGCCAGCAGCTTAGATCCCCCTAAGGTGCGGGAAATCGAGAACACCGGGGAGCTGTTTTTT.